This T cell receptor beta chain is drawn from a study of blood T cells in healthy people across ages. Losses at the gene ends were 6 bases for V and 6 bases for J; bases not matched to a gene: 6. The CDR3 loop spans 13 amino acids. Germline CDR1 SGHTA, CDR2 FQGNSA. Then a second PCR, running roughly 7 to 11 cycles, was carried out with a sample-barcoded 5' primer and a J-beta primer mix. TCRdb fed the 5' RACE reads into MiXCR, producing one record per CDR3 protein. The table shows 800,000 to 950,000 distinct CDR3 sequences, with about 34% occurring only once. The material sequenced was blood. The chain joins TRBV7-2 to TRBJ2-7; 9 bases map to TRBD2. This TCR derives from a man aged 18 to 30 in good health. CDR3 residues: CASSRSGGGEQYF. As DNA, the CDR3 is TGTGCCAGCAGTCGTAGCGGGGGTGGCGAGCAGTACTTC. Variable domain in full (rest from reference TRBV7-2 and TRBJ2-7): GAGVSQSPSNKVTEKGKDVELRCDPISGHTALYWYRQSLGQGLEFLIYFQGNSAPDKSGLPSDRFSAERTGGSVSTLTIQRTQQEDSAVYLCASSRSGGGEQYFGPGTRLTVT.